This TCR beta chain was identified during a study of T cells after yellow fever vaccination. The study, taken as a whole, reports: Though weaker, the secondary response peaked faster, on day 5 versus 15.

TCRdb fed the 5' RACE reads into MiXCR, producing one record per CDR3 protein. The sample lists 150,000 to 200,000 distinct CDR3 sequences, about 11% seen once, with 36% in the top ten. Comments on this clonotype: Antigen specificity is unknown.

This CDR3 has 15 residues. J gave up 4 bases and V 5 bases, and 9 bases lay outside the gene matches. In germline, CDR1 is MGHRA, CDR2 YSYEKL. Sequences were derived from CD8+ T cells sorted from PBMCs, sampled 15 days after the yellow fever booster vaccination. This TCR derives from a man aged 18 to 29 who received the YFV17D yellow fever vaccine. The chain joins TRBV4-1 to TRBJ2-5; TRBD2 agrees at 8 bases. CDR3 residues: CASSAVQLAGETQYF. DNA of the CDR3: TGCGCCAGCAGCGCAGTTCAGCTAGCGGGAGAGACCCAGTACTTC.